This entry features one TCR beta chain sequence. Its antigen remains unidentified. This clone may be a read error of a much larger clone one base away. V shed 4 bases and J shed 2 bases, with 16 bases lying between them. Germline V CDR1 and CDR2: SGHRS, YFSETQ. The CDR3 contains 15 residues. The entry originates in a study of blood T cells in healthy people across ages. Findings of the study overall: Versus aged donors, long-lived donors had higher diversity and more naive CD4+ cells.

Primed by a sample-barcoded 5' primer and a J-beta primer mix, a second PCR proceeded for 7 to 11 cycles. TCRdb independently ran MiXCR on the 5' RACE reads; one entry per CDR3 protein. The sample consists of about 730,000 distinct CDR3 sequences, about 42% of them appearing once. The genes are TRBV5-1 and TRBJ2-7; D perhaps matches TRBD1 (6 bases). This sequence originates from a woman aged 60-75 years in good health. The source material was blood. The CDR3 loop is CASSAGTRDAYEQYF. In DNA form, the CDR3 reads TGCGCCAGCAGCGCCGGGACAAGGGACGCCTACGAGCAGTACTTC.